Listed below are T cell receptor beta chains from one sample, sequenced in a study of T cell changes during pregnancy in multiple sclerosis. Here immunoSEQ multiplex PCR was the method, and the copy in TCRdb shows in-frame clones only, minus some. The sample holds over 55,000 clones; approximately 94% are singletons and the top ten take 3% to 3.5%. Source: CD8+ T cells from peripheral blood mononuclear cells, taken in the third trimester of pregnancy. The receptors derive from a female donor with multiple sclerosis, enrolled in a pregnancy study. Both conserved end residues are part of each CDR3. Each record gives: D gene, V gene, clone size, J gene, CDR3 protein, CDR3 DNA. A D gene is named only where the DNA matches it firmly. Only part of the rows carry a size: once, few, many, or a class if the clone is expanded.

>.|TRBV19|.|TRBJ2-7
CASSINRGIEREQYF
TGTGCCAGTAGTATCAATAGAGGGATAGAGCGCGAGCAGTACTTC
>TRBD2|TRBV5-4|.|TRBJ2-1
CASSHPGLVYNEQFF
TGTGCCAGCAGCCACCCGGGACTAGTTTACAATGAGCAGTTCTTC
>TRBD1|TRBV10-2|.|TRBJ1-2
CASGLRDRAYGYTF
TGCGCCAGCGGGCTCCGGGACAGGGCCTATGGCTACACCTTC
>.|TRBV5-1|.|TRBJ2-5
CASSHPRVGTETQYF
TGCGCCAGCAGCCACCCCCGGGTGGGTACGGAGACCCAGTACTTC
>.|TRBV9|once|TRBJ2-3
CASSVGGLLLRGTDTQYF
TGTGCCAGCAGCGTAGGCGGACTTCTCCTAAGGGGCACAGATACGCAGTATTTT
>.|TRBV12-5|few|TRBJ2-7
CASGLAGDSYEQYF
TGTGCTAGTGGTTTAGCAGGGGATTCCTACGAGCAGTACTTC
>.|TRBV7-4|.|TRBJ1-5
CASSLDSRVNQPQHF
TGTGCCAGCAGCCTGGACTCGAGAGTCAATCAGCCCCAGCATTTT
>.|TRBV11-2|.|TRBJ2-1
CASSSGRVGLPEQFF
TGTGCCAGCAGCTCCGGCAGGGTAGGGCTCCCCGAGCAGTTCTTC
>TRBD1|TRBV27|.|TRBJ1-1
CASSLSRTGDTEAFF
TGTGCCAGCAGTTTATCACGGACAGGCGACACTGAAGCTTTCTTT
>TRBD2|TRBV6-5|.|TRBJ2-1
CASSLLAEPLYNEQFF
TGTGCCAGCAGTTTACTAGCGGAACCGCTATACAATGAGCAGTTCTTC
>.|TRBV6-1|.|TRBJ2-7
CASSEATAYEQYF
TGTGCCAGCAGTGAAGCGACAGCCTACGAGCAGTACTTC
>.|TRBV29-1|.|TRBJ2-7
CSVEDLYEQYF
TGCAGCGTTGAAGATCTGTACGAGCAGTACTTC
>TRBD1|TRBV6-4|.|TRBJ2-5
CASSKPVDRDQETQYF
TGTGCCAGCAGTAAACCAGTAGACAGGGATCAAGAGACCCAGTACTTC
>TRBD1|TRBV4-3|.|TRBJ1-5
CASSQAALRQGSQPQHF
TGCGCCAGCAGCCAAGCTGCCTTACGACAGGGGAGTCAGCCCCAGCATTTT
>.|TRBV12-5|.|TRBJ2-3
CASGLVLRGFTDTQYF
TGTGCTAGTGGTTTGGTACTGAGGGGGTTCACAGATACGCAGTATTTT
>.|TRBV6-4|.|TRBJ2-1
CASSVSAAINEQFF
TGTGCCAGCAGTGTTAGCGCAGCCATCAATGAGCAGTTCTTC
>TRBD2|TRBV25-1|.|TRBJ2-1
CASSAPGLARGTYNEQFF
TGTGCCAGCAGCGCCCCGGGACTAGCGAGGGGGACCTACAATGAGCAGTTCTTC
>.|TRBV13|.|TRBJ2-7
CASSRGIVSYEQYF
TGTGCCAGCAGCCGAGGAATAGTCTCCTACGAGCAGTACTTC
>.|TRBV5-1|.|TRBJ2-1
CASSPGVQAPYHNEQFF
TGCGCCAGCAGCCCAGGTGTACAGGCGCCTTACCACAATGAGCAGTTCTTC
>TRBD2|TRBV7-7|.|TRBJ2-2
CASSPGLGNTGELFF
TGTGCTAGCAGCCCAGGACTAGGAAACACCGGGGAGCTGTTTTTT
>TRBD2|TRBV27|once|TRBJ2-7
CASSGLVAYEQYF
TGTGCCAGCAGTGGACTAGTGGCCTACGAGCAGTACTTC
>TRBD2|TRBV5-1|once|TRBJ2-7
CASSSGLATYEQYF
TGCGCCAGCAGCTCAGGACTAGCGACCTACGAGCAGTACTTC
>TRBD1|TRBV2|.|TRBJ1-1
CASSVDRGLNTEAFF
TGTGCCAGCAGTGTTGACAGGGGACTGAACACTGAAGCTTTCTTT
>.|TRBV7-3|once|TRBJ2-2
CASSLKVQGGELFF
TGTGCCAGCAGCTTAAAAGTCCAGGGCGGGGAGCTGTTTTTT
>TRBD2|TRBV30|.|TRBJ2-1
CAWSGAGPYNEQFF
TGTGCCTGGAGTGGAGCGGGACCCTACAATGAGCAGTTCTTC
>.|TRBV7-9|few|TRBJ2-1
CASSTSGRPNEQFF
TGTGCCAGCAGCACCTCCGGGAGACCCAATGAGCAGTTCTTC
>TRBD2|TRBV2|.|TRBJ2-2
CASSTTSGTNTGELFF
TGTGCCAGCAGCACGACTAGCGGGACAAACACCGGGGAGCTGTTTTTT
>.|TRBV13|.|TRBJ1-1
CASSFYGVGENTEAFF
TGTGCCAGCAGCTTCTACGGGGTCGGGGAAAACACTGAAGCTTTCTTT
>.|TRBV5-5|.|TRBJ2-7
CASRGLFSYEQYF
TGTGCCAGCCGCGGACTGTTTTCCTACGAGCAGTACTTC
>.|TRBV6-1|.|TRBJ2-7
CASTEFTGYEQYF
TGTGCCAGCACCGAGTTCACAGGCTACGAGCAGTACTTC
>.|TRBV5-8|.|TRBJ2-7
CASSESLGGGSYEQYF
TGTGCCAGCAGCGAGAGCCTAGGGGGGGGCTCCTACGAGCAGTACTTC
>.|TRBV7-2|.|TRBJ1-2
CASSSTSGSGYGYTF
TGTGCCAGCAGCTCGACTTCAGGGTCCGGCTATGGCTACACCTTC
>.|TRBV9|once|TRBJ2-3
CASSAGHPPRADTQYF
TGTGCCAGCAGCGCAGGTCACCCCCCGAGGGCAGATACGCAGTATTTT
>.|TRBV4-2|.|TRBJ2-7
CASSQGDFYEQYF
TGTGCCAGCAGCCAAGGGGACTTCTACGAGCAGTACTTC
>.|TRBV19|.|TRBJ2-3
CATGGDLGDTQYF
TGTGCCACCGGCGGGGATTTAGGAGATACGCAGTATTTT
>.|TRBV27|.|TRBJ2-2
CASSYTPGGRTGELFF
TGTGCCAGCAGTTACACCCCCGGGGGACGAACCGGGGAGCTGTTTTTT
>.|TRBV27|few|TRBJ1-1
CASSFGGGTEAFF
TGTGCCAGCAGTTTCGGGGGGGGCACTGAAGCTTTCTTT
>TRBD2|TRBV27|.|TRBJ2-7
CASSGGLAAVNEQYF
TGTGCCAGCAGTGGGGGACTAGCGGCAGTCAACGAGCAGTACTTC
>.|TRBV28|.|TRBJ2-2
CASTTRGGTGELFF
TGTGCCAGCACAACCAGGGGTGGAACCGGGGAGCTGTTTTTT
>TRBD2|TRBV27|.|TRBJ2-7
CASSFQLAGGLIYEQYF
TGTGCCAGCAGTTTCCAACTAGCGGGAGGACTTATCTACGAGCAGTACTTC
>.|TRBV7-3|.|TRBJ1-5
CASSLMSPYRGGAQHF
TGTGCCAGCAGCTTAATGTCTCCTTATAGGGGGGGGGCCCAGCATTTT
>TRBD2|TRBV13|.|TRBJ2-7
CASATGGPNYEQYF
TGTGCCAGCGCCACGGGAGGGCCCAACTACGAGCAGTACTTC
>TRBD2|TRBV14|.|TRBJ2-1
CASSLIGLARHNEQFF
TGTGCCAGCAGCCTGATAGGACTAGCGCGCCACAATGAGCAGTTCTTC
>.|TRBV28|.|TRBJ1-1
CGSRRGTEAFF
TGTGGTTCCCGGAGGGGCACTGAAGCTTTCTTT
>.|TRBV6-5|.|TRBJ1-2
CASSYYAGNYGYTF
TGTGCCAGCAGTTACTATGCAGGGAACTATGGCTACACCTTC
>TRBD2|TRBV13|.|TRBJ2-3
CASSLGGTSGSGTDTQYF
TGTGCCAGCAGCTTAGGGGGGACTAGCGGGAGTGGTACAGATACGCAGTATTTT
>TRBD2|TRBV4-2|once|TRBJ2-3
CASSQDGLAGVGQYF
TGTGCCAGCAGCCAAGATGGCCTAGCGGGAGTCGGGCAGTATTTT
>TRBD1|TRBV7-2|.|TRBJ2-1
CASSWGQGAPYNEQFF
TGTGCCAGCAGCTGGGGACAGGGAGCCCCCTACAATGAGCAGTTCTTC
>TRBD2|TRBV27|.|TRBJ2-1
CASSLTAGGSYNEQFF
TGTGCCAGCAGTTTAACGGCGGGAGGTAGCTACAATGAGCAGTTCTTC
>TRBD2|TRBV28|.|TRBJ2-3
CASRTDRSGTSGFFYTQYF
TGTGCCAGCAGAACCGACCGTAGCGGGACTAGCGGGTTTTTTTATACGCAGTATTTT
>TRBD1|TRBV19|.|TRBJ1-2
CASSSRDRDDYGYTF
TGTGCCAGTAGTTCTCGGGACAGGGATGACTATGGCTACACCTTC
>.|TRBV9|.|TRBJ2-7
CASSVGWGHEQYF
TGTGCCAGCAGCGTAGGGTGGGGCCACGAGCAGTACTTC
>.|TRBV28|.|TRBJ1-2
CASSFQGLDYGYTF
TGTGCCAGCAGTTTTCAGGGTCTAGACTATGGCTACACCTTC
>.|TRBV27|.|TRBJ2-1
CASSWFGSYNEQFF
TGTGCCAGCAGTTGGTTCGGCTCCTACAATGAGCAGTTCTTC
>.|TRBV19|.|TRBJ1-1
CASSIDRGNTEAFF
TGTGCCAGTAGTATTGATCGGGGGAACACTGAAGCTTTCTTT
>TRBD1|TRBV6-6|.|TRBJ1-1
CASSYFDRGNTEAFF
TGTGCCAGCAGTTACTTCGACAGGGGGAACACTGAAGCTTTCTTT
>TRBD1|TRBV6-1|.|TRBJ1-2
CASIQGGYYGYTF
TGTGCCAGCATACAGGGGGGCTACTATGGCTACACCTTC
>.|TRBV9|.|TRBJ2-5
CASSVGAEETQYF
TGTGCCAGCAGCGTGGGCGCAGAAGAGACCCAGTACTTC
>TRBD2|TRBV27|once|TRBJ2-1
CASSSGTSGRSYNEQFF
TGTGCCAGCAGTTCCGGGACTAGCGGGAGATCCTACAATGAGCAGTTCTTC
>TRBD2|TRBV28|.|TRBJ2-3
CASSALLAGEADTQYF
TGTGCCAGCAGTGCCTTACTAGCGGGAGAGGCAGATACGCAGTATTTT